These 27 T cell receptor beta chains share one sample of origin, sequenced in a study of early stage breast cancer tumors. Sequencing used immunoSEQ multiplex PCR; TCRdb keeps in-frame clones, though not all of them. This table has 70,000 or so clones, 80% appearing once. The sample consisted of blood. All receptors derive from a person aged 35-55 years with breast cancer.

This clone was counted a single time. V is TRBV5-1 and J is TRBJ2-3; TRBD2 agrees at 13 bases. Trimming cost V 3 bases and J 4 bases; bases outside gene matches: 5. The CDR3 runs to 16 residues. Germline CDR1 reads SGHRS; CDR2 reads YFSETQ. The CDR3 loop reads CASSSGLAGVSDTQYF. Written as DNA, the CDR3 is TGCGCCAGCAGCTCTGGACTAGCGGGAGTATCAGATACGCAGTATTTT.

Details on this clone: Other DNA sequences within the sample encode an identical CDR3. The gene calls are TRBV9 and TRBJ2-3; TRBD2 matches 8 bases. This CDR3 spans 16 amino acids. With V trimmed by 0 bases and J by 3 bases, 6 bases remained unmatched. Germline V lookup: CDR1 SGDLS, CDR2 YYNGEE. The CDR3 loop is CASSVDGSGRTDTQYF. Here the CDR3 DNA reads TGTGCCAGCAGCGTAGATGGAAGCGGGAGAACAGATACGCAGTATTTT.

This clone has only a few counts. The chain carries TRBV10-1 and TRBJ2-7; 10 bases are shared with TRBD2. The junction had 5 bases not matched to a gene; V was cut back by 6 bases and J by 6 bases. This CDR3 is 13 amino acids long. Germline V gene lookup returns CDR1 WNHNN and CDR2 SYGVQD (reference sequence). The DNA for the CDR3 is TGCGCCAGCAGGGCTAGCGGGAGTGTCGAGCAGTACTTC. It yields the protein CASRASGSVEQYF.

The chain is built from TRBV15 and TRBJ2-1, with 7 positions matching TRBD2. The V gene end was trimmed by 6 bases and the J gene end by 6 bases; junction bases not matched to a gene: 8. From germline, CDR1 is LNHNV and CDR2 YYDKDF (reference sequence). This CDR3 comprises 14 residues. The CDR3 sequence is CATRPGGSGNEQFF. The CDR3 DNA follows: TGTGCCACCAGACCCGGGGGGAGTGGCAATGAGCAGTTCTTC.

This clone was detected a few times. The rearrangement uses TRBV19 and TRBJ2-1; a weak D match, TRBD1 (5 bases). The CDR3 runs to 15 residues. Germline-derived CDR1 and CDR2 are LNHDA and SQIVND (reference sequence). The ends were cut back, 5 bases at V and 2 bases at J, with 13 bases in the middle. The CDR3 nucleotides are TGTGCCAGTAGTTTGGGGCAGACACCCTACAATGAGCAGTTCTTC. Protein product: CASSLGQTPYNEQFF.

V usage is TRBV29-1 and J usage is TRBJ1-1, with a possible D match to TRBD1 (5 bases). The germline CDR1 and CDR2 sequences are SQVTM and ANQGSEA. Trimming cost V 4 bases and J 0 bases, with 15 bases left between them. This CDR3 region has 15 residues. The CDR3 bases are TGCAGCGTTGCGGGGGGGGTCTCTTTGAACACTGAAGCTTTCTTT. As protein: CSVAGGVSLNTEAFF.

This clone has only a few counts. The CDR3 here is CASSHSGFEQYF. CDR3 DNA: TGTGCCAGCAGCCACTCAGGGTTCGAGCAGTACTTC. The J gene is TRBJ2-7, the V gene TRBV7-9, with D possibly matching TRBD1 (5 bases). The V end lost 5 bases, the J end lost 6 bases, and 11 bases lay between the germline ends. In germline, CDR1 is SEHNR, CDR2 FQNEAQ (reference sequence). This CDR3 contains 12 residues.

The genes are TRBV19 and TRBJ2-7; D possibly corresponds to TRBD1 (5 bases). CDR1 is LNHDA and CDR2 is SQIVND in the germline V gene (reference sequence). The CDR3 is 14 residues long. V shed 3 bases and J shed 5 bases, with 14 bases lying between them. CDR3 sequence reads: CASSITQGRDEQYF. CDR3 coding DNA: TGTGCCAGTAGTATTACCCAAGGCAGGGACGAGCAGTACTTC.

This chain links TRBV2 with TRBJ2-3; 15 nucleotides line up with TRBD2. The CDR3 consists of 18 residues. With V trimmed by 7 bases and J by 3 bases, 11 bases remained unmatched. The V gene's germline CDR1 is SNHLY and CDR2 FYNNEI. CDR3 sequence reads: CASTLMLGLAGGTDTQYF. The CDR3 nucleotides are TGTGCCAGCACCCTAATGCTTGGACTAGCGGGAGGGACAGATACGCAGTATTTT.

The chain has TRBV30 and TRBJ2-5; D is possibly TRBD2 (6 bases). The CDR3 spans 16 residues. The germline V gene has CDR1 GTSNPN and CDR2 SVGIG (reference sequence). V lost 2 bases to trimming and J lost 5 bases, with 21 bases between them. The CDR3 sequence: CAWSPTPTSSAETQYF. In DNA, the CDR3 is TGTGCCTGGAGTCCTACCCCGACTAGTTCGGCGGAGACCCAGTACTTC.

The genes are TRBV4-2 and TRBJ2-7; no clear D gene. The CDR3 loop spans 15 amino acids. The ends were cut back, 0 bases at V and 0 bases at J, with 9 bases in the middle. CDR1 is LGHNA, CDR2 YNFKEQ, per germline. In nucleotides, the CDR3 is TGTGCCAGCAGCCAAGAACTTGGCGACTCCTACGAGCAGTACTTC. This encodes CASSQELGDSYEQYF.

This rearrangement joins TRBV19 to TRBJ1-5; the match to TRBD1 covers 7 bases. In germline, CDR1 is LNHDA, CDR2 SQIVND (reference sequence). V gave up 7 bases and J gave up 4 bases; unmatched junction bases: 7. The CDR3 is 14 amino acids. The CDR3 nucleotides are TGTGCCAGTAACACCCCACAGGGGAATCAGCCCCAGCATTTT. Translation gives CASNTPQGNQPQHF.

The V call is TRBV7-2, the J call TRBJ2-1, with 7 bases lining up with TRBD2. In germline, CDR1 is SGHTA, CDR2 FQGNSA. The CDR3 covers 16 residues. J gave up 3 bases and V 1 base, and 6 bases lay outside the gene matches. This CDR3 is CASSLGLGGDYNEQFF. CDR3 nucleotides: TGTGCCAGCAGCTTAGGGTTGGGAGGGGACTACAATGAGCAGTTCTTC.

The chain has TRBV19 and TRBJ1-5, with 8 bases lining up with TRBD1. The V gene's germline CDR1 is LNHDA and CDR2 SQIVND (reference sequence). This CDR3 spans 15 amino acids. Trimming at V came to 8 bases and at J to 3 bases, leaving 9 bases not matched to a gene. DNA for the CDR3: TGTGCCAGTCGAAGCAGGGGGCTGATCAATCAGCCCCAGCATTTT. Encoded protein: CASRSRGLINQPQHF. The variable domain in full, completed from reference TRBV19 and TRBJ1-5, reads DGGITQSPKYLFRKEGQNVTLSCEQNLNHDAMYWYRQDPGQGLRLIYYSQIVNDFQKGDIAEGYSVSREKKESFPLTVTSAQKNPTAFYLCASRSRGLINQPQHFGDGTRLSIL.

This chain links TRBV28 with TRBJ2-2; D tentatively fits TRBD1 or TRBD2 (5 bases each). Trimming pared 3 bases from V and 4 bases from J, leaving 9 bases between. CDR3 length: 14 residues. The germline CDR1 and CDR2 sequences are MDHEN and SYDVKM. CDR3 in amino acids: CASSFGTATGELFF. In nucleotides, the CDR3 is TGTGCCAGCAGTTTTGGGACCGCCACCGGGGAGCTGTTTTTT.

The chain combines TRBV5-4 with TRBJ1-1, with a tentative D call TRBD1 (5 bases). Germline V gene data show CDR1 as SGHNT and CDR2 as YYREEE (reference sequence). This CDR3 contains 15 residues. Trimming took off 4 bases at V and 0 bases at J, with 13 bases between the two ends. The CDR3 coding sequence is TGTGCCAGCAGCGAACGCAGGGTTATGAACACTGAAGCTTTCTTT. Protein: CASSERRVMNTEAFF.

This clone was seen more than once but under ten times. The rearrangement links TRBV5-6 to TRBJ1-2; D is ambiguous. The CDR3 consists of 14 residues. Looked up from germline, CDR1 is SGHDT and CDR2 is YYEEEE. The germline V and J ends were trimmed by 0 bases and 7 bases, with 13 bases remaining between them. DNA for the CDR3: TGTGCCAGCAGCTTGGTCAGCGGATACTTTGGCTACACCTTC. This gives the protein CASSLVSGYFGYTF.

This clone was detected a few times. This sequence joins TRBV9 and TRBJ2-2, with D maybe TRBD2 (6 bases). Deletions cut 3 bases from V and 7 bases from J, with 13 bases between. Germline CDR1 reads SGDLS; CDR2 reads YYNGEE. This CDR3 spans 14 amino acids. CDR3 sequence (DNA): TGTGCCAGCAGCGGGGGGACTTCGGGCGGGGAGCTGTTTTTT. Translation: CASSGGTSGGELFF.

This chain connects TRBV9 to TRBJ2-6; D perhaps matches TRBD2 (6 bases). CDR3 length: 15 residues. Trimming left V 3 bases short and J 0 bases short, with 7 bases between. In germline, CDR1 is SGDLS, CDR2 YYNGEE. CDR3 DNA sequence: TGTGCCAGCAGCGCCGGGGGCTCTGGGGCCAACGTCCTGACTTTC. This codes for CASSAGGSGANVLTF.

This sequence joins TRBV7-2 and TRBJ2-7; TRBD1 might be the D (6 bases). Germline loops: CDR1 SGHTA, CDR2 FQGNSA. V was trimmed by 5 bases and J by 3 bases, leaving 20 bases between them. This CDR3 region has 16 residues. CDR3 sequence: CASSPFPGAMGYEQYF. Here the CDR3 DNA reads TGTGCCAGCAGCCCCTTCCCAGGGGCGATGGGCTACGAGCAGTACTTC.

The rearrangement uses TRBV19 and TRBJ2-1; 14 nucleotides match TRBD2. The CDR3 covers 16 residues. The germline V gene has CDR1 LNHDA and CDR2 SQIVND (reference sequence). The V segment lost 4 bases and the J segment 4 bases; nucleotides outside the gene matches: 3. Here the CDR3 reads CASSTRLAGGYNEQFF. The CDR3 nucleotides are TGTGCCAGTAGTACCAGACTAGCGGGAGGGTACAATGAGCAGTTCTTC.

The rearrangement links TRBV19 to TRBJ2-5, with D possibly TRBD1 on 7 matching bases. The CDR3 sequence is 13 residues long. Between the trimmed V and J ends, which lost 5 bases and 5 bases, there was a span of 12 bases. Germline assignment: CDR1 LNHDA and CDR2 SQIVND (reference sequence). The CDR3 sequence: CASSFAGGETQYF. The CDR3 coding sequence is TGTGCCAGTAGTTTCGCAGGGGGGGAGACCCAGTACTTC.

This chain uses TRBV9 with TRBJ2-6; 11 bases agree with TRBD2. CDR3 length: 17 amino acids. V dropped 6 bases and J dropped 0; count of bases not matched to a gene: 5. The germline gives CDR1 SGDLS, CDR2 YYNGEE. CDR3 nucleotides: TGTGCCAGCACCAAACTAGCGGGAGTCTCTGGGGCCAACGTCCTGACTTTC. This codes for CASTKLAGVSGANVLTF.

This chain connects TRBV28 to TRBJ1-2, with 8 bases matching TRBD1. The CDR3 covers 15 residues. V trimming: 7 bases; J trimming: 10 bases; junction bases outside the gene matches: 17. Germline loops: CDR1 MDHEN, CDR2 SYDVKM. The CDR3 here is CASNQAPRDRIFYTF. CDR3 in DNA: TGTGCCAGCAACCAGGCCCCCCGGGACAGGATTTTCTACACCTTC.

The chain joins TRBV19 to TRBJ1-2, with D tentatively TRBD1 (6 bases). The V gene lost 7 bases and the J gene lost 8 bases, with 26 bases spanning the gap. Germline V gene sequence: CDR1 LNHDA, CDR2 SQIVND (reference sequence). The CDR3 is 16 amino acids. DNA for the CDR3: TGTGCCAGTAAAAACAGGGTGGGGGAATATTCTCGAGGCTACACCTTC. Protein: CASKNRVGEYSRGYTF.

The DNA for the CDR3 is TGTGCCAGCAGCTTATTGGTGTTAGCGGGAACCCAAGAGACCCAGTACTTC. The encoded protein is CASSLLVLAGTQETQYF. The chain carries TRBV5-4 and TRBJ2-5; 8 bases align to TRBD2. Losses at the gene ends were 2 bases for V and 1 base for J; bases not matched to a gene: 10. Germline V lookup: CDR1 SGHNT, CDR2 YYREEE (reference sequence). The CDR3 totals 17 residues.

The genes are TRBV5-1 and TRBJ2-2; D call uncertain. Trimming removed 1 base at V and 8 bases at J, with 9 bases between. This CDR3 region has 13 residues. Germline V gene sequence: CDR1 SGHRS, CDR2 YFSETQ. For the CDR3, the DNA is TGCGCCAGCAGCTTGACTGTTTCTGGGGAGCTGTTTTTT. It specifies CASSLTVSGELFF.